The present T cell receptor (beta chain) was sequenced within a study of cytomegalovirus exposure and HLA in healthy donors. A word on this clone: What it binds is unknown.

13 Jbeta primers and 60 Vbeta primers were used for the PCR. Assay used: immunoSEQ multiplex PCR; TCRdb lists only in-frame clones, some missing. The sample records around 93,000 clones, 82% being singletons. Looked up from germline, CDR1 is MGHDK and CDR2 is SYGVNS. CDR3 size: 13 residues. V was cut by 4 bases and J by 2 bases, with 8 bases left in between. General study findings and limits: Associated with cytomegalovirus, according to the listing, were approximately 160 TCR beta chains. A later analysis reportedly found fewer N-insertions in an Asian-associated ancestry cluster than the roughly 670-donor mean.

Sample: PBMCs. The source is a man aged 45 to 65 in good health and CMV-seronegative. The V and J genes are TRBV25-1 and TRBJ2-5, with no clear D. Here the CDR3 DNA reads TGTGCCAGCAGTGGGGCAGCACAAGAGACCCAGTACTTC. It yields the protein CASSGAAQETQYF.